These T cell receptor beta chains were read from a single sample in a study of molecular identifiers for immune sequencing clone quantification. TCRdb re-analysed the PCR reads in MiXCR, keeping a single row per CDR3 protein. In the table there are under 600,000 distinct CDR3 sequences, roughly 25% of which are singletons. Material for sequencing was naive CD8+ T cells from blood, with Jurkat cell RNA spiked in. Receptor source: a human donor in good health. Some libraries in this study had Jurkat cell RNA spiked in. CDR3s include the opening cysteine and the closing phenylalanine or tryptophan.

j_call v_call cdr3_aa
TRBJ1-1 TRBV28 CASSFYRGDNTEAFF
TRBJ2-7 TRBV4-2 CASSQPQGSYEQYF
TRBJ2-1 TRBV12-3/TRBV12-4 CASSHPQRDEPVF
TRBJ2-4 TRBV6-5 CASNTIRTAGWALAKNIQYF
TRBJ1-1 TRBV28 CAGSLRGMNTEAFF
TRBJ1-5 TRBV19 CASSIRDSYQPQHF
TRBJ2-1 TRBV7-9 CASSSVSGTSGKAQFF
TRBJ2-3 TRBV11-2 CASSGRLAGDTQYF
TRBJ2-3 TRBV27 CASSSQSVQGAGDTQYF
TRBJ2-5 TRBV13 CASSLGGSGRPPAAQYF
TRBJ2-3 TRBV5-4 CASSYHTDTQYF
TRBJ1-1 TRBV15 CATRGQGRTEAFF
TRBJ1-2 TRBV6-2/TRBV6-3 CATWTGANYGYTF
TRBJ2-7 TRBV28 CASTANTGYEQYF
TRBJ1-6 TRBV28 CASTDTGGWVSPLHF
TRBJ2-7 TRBV28 CASSSTGAIYEQYF
TRBJ2-2 TRBV2 CASSEPGGLNTGELFF
TRBJ2-3 TRBV7-9 CASSLGDSDSTDTQYF
TRBJ2-7 TRBV6-5 CASSFDASYEQYF
TRBJ2-7 TRBV27 CASSSQYSVYEQYF
TRBJ2-5 TRBV3-1 CASSQVSSGYQGTQYF
TRBJ1-5 TRBV5-8 CASSFDISSNQPQHF
TRBJ2-7 TRBV4-2 CASSQELGTPSYEQYF
TRBJ1-3 TRBV19 CASTPIGASGNTIYF